These 21 T cell receptor beta chains originate from one sample sequenced in a study of STAT5B mutations in CD4+ large granular lymphocyte leukemia. TCRdb's copy holds only in-frame clones and misses some; the assay was immunoSEQ multiplex PCR. The table records about 29,000 clones, more than 65% of them present only once. Sequencing was performed on CD4+ T cells from blood buffy coats. The receptors stem from a human donor in good health.

The rearrangement links TRBV6-1 to TRBJ2-1; TRBD2 matches 16 bases. Per germline, CDR1 MNHNS and CDR2 SASEGT. This CDR3 has 15 amino acids. V shed 6 bases and J 7 bases; nucleotides not matched to a gene: 3. The CDR3 loop reads CASRTGLAGGNEQFF. The CDR3 DNA is TGTGCCAGCAGGACGGGACTAGCGGGGGGGAATGAGCAGTTCTTC.

The chain employs TRBV5-1 and TRBJ2-3; 9 nucleotides align to TRBD2. Germline loops: CDR1 SGHRS, CDR2 YFSETQ. V shed 2 bases and J 0 bases; nucleotides not matched to a gene: 4. The CDR3 consists of 16 residues. For the CDR3, the DNA is TGCGCCAGCAGCTTAATAGCGGGAGATAGCACAGATACGCAGTATTTT. Protein sequence: CASSLIAGDSTDTQYF.

This clone has only one observation. The CDR3 region has the DNA TGTGCCAGTAGTATAGGGGCAGGCCGGGGAGAGACCCAGTACTTC. Residues: CASSIGAGRGETQYF. This chain links TRBV19 with TRBJ2-5; D may be TRBD2 (5 bases). The CDR3 is made up of 15 amino acids. The V gene lost 1 base and the J gene lost 4 bases, with 13 bases spanning the gap. Germline assignment: CDR1 LNHDA and CDR2 SQIVND (reference sequence).

The chain carries TRBV7-8 and TRBJ1-1; no definite D call. The CDR3 runs to 13 residues. From germline, CDR1 is SGHVS and CDR2 FQNEAQ. V lost 1 base and J lost 1, with 4 bases in between. The CDR3 DNA follows: TGTGCCAGCAGCTTAGTGAGGAACACTGAAGCTTTCTTT. Protein sequence: CASSLVRNTEAFF.

The V call is TRBV11-2, the J call TRBJ2-7; TRBD2 agrees at 8 bases. Per the germline V gene, CDR1 is SGHAT and CDR2 is FQNNGV. V trimming: 1 base; J trimming: 2 bases; junction bases outside the gene matches: 4. This CDR3 has 15 amino acids. The DNA for the CDR3 is TGTGCCAGCAGCTTAGCGGGGGGGGGCCCCTACGAGCAGTACTTC. Protein: CASSLAGGGPYEQYF.

The V gene is TRBV9, the J gene TRBJ1-2; TRBD1 agrees at 11 bases. Per the germline V gene, CDR1 is SGDLS and CDR2 is YYNGEE. V lost 4 bases to trimming and J lost 4 bases; unmatched junction nucleotides: 6. The CDR3 runs 15 residues. The CDR3 DNA is TGTGCCAGCAGCCCCCGGACAGGGGGCAGCTATGGCTACACCTTC. It encodes CASSPRTGGSYGYTF.

The chain links TRBV10-3 to TRBJ2-3, with no clear D. V was pared by 6 bases and J by 3 bases, with 10 bases between. This CDR3 has 13 amino acids. Germline V gene sequence: CDR1 ENHRY, CDR2 SYGVKD. DNA for the CDR3: TGTGCCATCAGAGACGTACAGACAGATACGCAGTATTTT. It yields the protein CAIRDVQTDTQYF.

The chain employs TRBV5-5 and TRBJ2-7; 10 bases map to TRBD1. V lost 4 bases to trimming and J lost 2 bases; unmatched junction nucleotides: 3. The CDR3 totals 14 residues. Looked up from germline, CDR1 is SGHKS and CDR2 is YYEKEE (reference sequence). CDR3 sequence: CASSAGQGAYEQYV. The CDR3 region has the DNA TGTGCCAGCAGCGCTGGACAGGGGGCCTACGAGCAGTACGTC.

V usage is TRBV20-1 and J usage is TRBJ1-1, with D hard to call. In germline, CDR1 is DFQATT, CDR2 SNEGSKA (reference sequence). The CDR3 totals 11 residues. Deletions cut 8 bases from V and 2 bases from J, with 9 bases between. The CDR3 is CSPRLNTEAFF. The CDR3 nucleotides are TGCAGTCCCAGACTTAACACTGAAGCTTTCTTT.

The rearrangement links TRBV6-5 to TRBJ1-4, with D unresolved. The CDR3 is made up of 13 amino acids. V was trimmed by 6 bases and J by 7 bases, leaving 12 bases between them. The germline CDR1 and CDR2 sequences are MNHEY and SVGAGI. The CDR3 sequence is CASRTEVGEKLFF. The DNA for the CDR3 is TGTGCCAGCAGAACAGAAGTAGGTGAAAAACTGTTTTTT.

The CDR3 protein is CASSPGQGNYQPQHF. The CDR3 coding sequence is TGTGCCAGCAGCCCCGGACAGGGGAATTATCAGCCCCAGCATTTT. The chain links TRBV28 to TRBJ1-5; 9 bases fit TRBD1. V lost 6 bases, J lost 5 bases, and 8 bases stayed unmatched. This CDR3 spans 15 amino acids. Germline V CDR1 and CDR2: MDHEN, SYDVKM.

This clone showed up just once. The gene calls are TRBV6-1 and TRBJ2-5, with D possibly matching TRBD1 (7 bases). CDR1 and CDR2 (germline): MNHNS, SASEGT. The CDR3 runs to 18 residues. V was cut by 4 bases and J by 5 bases, with 26 bases left in between. CDR3 in DNA: TGTGCCAGCAGTGGAGGGTGGGGGACAGCCGGGAGCAGGGAGACCCAGTACTTC. This encodes CASSGGWGTAGSRETQYF.

V gene TRBV19 combines with J gene TRBJ1-4; D call uncertain. The CDR3 length is 14 residues. V shed 3 bases and J shed 6 bases, with 11 bases lying between them. Germline lookup yields CDR1 LNHDA and CDR2 SQIVND (reference sequence). CDR3 nucleotide sequence: TGTGCCAGTAGTATCGACCCGAATGATGAAAAACTGTTTTTT. The encoded protein is CASSIDPNDEKLFF. Filled out from reference TRBV19 and TRBJ1-4, the complete variable domain reads DGGITQSPKYLFRKEGQNVTLSCEQNLNHDAMYWYRQDPGQGLRLIYYSQIVNDFQKGDIAEGYSVSREKKESFPLTVTSAQKNPTAFYLCASSIDPNDEKLFFGSGTQLSVL.

This rearrangement joins TRBV7-9 to TRBJ1-1, with D possibly being TRBD1 (6 bases). CDR3 size: 13 residues. Germline V lookup: CDR1 SEHNR, CDR2 FQNEAQ (reference sequence). V lost 1 base and J lost 6, with 9 bases in between. The CDR3 spells CASSLGGTPEAFF. In DNA, the CDR3 is TGTGCCAGCAGCTTAGGGGGGACACCTGAAGCTTTCTTT.

The J gene is TRBJ2-2, the V gene TRBV10-3; possibly TRBD2 for D (7 bases). Trimming took 4 bases from V and 1 from J, leaving 16 bases between them. CDR3 length: 17 residues. Germline CDR1 is ENHRY and CDR2 is SYGVKD. The CDR3 coding sequence is TGTGCCATCAGTGTGAGGGGGGGTGGAGAGAACACCGGGGAGCTGTTTTTT. This codes for CAISVRGGGENTGELFF.

J is TRBJ1-2 and V is TRBV5-1, with D perhaps matching TRBD1 (6 bases). Between the trimmed V and J ends, which lost 4 bases and 2 bases, there was a span of 18 bases. This CDR3 is 16 amino acids long. Germline V gene data show CDR1 as SGHRS and CDR2 as YFSETQ. CDR3 loop: CASSPWRGHSNYGYTF. In DNA, the CDR3 is TGCGCCAGCAGCCCCTGGCGGGGACACTCAAACTATGGCTACACCTTC.

The rearrangement uses TRBV10-3 and TRBJ1-2, with D possibly TRBD1 on 5 matching bases. Germline V gene lookup returns CDR1 ENHRY and CDR2 SYGVKD. V was clipped by 4 bases and J by 4 bases, with 13 bases between them. The CDR3 sequence is 14 residues long. In nucleotides, the CDR3 is TGTGCCATCAGTGGACCTGGGGGGGGCTATGGCTACACCTTC. Amino acid sequence: CAISGPGGGYGYTF.

V usage is TRBV2 and J usage is TRBJ1-6; no definite D call. The V end lost 5 bases, the J end lost 6 bases, and 14 bases lay between the germline ends. Germline V gene lookup returns CDR1 SNHLY and CDR2 FYNNEI. CDR3 size: 15 residues. CDR3 in DNA: TGTGCCAGCAGTCAAACGGACGGTATTAATTCACCCCTCCACTTT. This translates into CASSQTDGINSPLHF.

V and J are TRBV18 and TRBJ2-5; D is undetermined. V was cut by 4 bases and J by 1 base, with 10 bases left in between. Germline loops: CDR1 KGHSH, CDR2 LQKENI. This CDR3 has 14 amino acids. The CDR3 sequence is CASSQAVPQETQYF. DNA for the CDR3: TGTGCCAGCTCACAGGCAGTACCCCAAGAGACCCAGTACTTC. The full variable domain, completed using reference TRBV18 and TRBJ2-5, is NAGVMQNPRHLVRRRGQEARLRCSPMKGHSHVYWYRQLPEEGLKFMVYLQKENIIDESGMPKERFSAEFPKEGPSILRIQQVVRGDSAAYFCASSQAVPQETQYFGPGTRLLVL.

V usage is TRBV15 and J usage is TRBJ1-1; D is unresolved. The CDR3 length is 15 residues. Germline CDR1 and CDR2: LNHNV and YYDKDF (reference sequence). Trimming took 0 bases from V and 0 from J, leaving 8 bases between them. The CDR3 is CATSRDADMNTEAFF. The CDR3, as DNA: TGTGCCACCAGCAGAGATGCAGATATGAACACTGAAGCTTTCTTT.

The rearrangement joins TRBV9 to TRBJ2-3, with 10 bases that match TRBD2. The CDR3 consists of 17 residues. In germline, CDR1 is SGDLS, CDR2 YYNGEE. Losses at the gene ends were 4 bases for V and 4 bases for J; bases not matched to a gene: 12. CDR3 protein: CASSPPPSGGFADTQYF. DNA for the CDR3: TGTGCCAGCAGCCCCCCCCCTAGCGGGGGTTTTGCAGATACGCAGTATTTT. The full variable domain, with the rest looked up from reference TRBV9 and TRBJ2-3, is DSGVTQTPKHLITATGQRVTLRCSPRSGDLSVYWYQQSLDQGLQFLIQYYNGEERAKGNILERFSAQQFPDLHSELNLSSLELGDSALYFCASSPPPSGGFADTQYFGPGTRLTVL.